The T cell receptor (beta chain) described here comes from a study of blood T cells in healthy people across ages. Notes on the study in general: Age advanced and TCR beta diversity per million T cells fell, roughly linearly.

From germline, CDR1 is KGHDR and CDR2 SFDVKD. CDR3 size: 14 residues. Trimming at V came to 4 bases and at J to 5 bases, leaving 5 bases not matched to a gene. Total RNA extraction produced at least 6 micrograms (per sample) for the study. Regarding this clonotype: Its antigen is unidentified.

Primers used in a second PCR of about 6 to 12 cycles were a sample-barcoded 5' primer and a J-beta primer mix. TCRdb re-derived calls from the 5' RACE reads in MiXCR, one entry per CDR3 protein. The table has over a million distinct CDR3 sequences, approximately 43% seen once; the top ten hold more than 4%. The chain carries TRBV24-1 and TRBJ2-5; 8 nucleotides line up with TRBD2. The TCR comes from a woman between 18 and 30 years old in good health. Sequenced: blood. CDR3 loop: CATSESSGAETQYF. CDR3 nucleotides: TGTGCCACCAGTGAGAGTAGCGGGGCGGAGACCCAGTACTTC.